This TCR beta chain was retrieved from a study of T cells in Graves' hyperthyroidism and ophthalmopathy (dated by TCRdb to between 2018 and 2020). For the study in its entirety: Peripheral blood was collected at initial diagnosis, before any treatment. After sampling, hyperthyroidism patients received methimazole starting at 30 mg daily, and ophthalmopathy patients received high-dose intravenous methylprednisolone. According to the paper, TCR Vbeta CDR3 sequencing was carried out on some 130 peripheral blood samples, which came from more than 40 ophthalmopathy, around 74 hyperthyroidism and 17 progressor patients. Prospective prediction of ophthalmopathy was tested in an independent validation cohort of fewer than 20 hyperthyroidism patients and around 16 patients who later progressed to ophthalmopathy. The 95 to 100 discovery patients were randomly divided into training and test sets at a 7:3 ratio. To identify TCR V-J signatures that set the groups apart, the researchers used a discovery cohort of about a hundred patients, made up of 40 to 45 with Graves' ophthalmopathy and 57 with stable Graves' hyperthyroidism. Thyroid tissue and blood T-cell repertoires from six Graves' hyperthyroidism patients were also compared in the study. Here is what the overall study found, with its caveats: Blood samples also contained most of the expanded thyroid clonotypes (frequency above 0.001), which suggests that blood repertoires may reflect thyroid immune responses. Sample size was not statistically predetermined, and blinding of investigators to group allocation was not performed. A model built on a 13 V-J signature distinguished ophthalmopathy from stable hyperthyroidism, reaching over 85% sensitivity and 81.08% specificity in cross-validation and 80%/75% in testing. In validation, the model predicted progression to ophthalmopathy a median of roughly six months before onset, with 65% to 71% sensitivity and nearly 75% specificity.

The germline V and J ends show losses of 6 bases and 8 bases respectively, and no gene match explains 14 bases of the junction. Spanning cysteine to phenylalanine, the CDR3 consists of 16 amino acids. The retained sequence is limited to the CDR3, 48 bases, with the frame set at the first base. The germline V gene encodes CDR1 SGHTA and CDR2 FQGNSA. A patient counted as having stable Graves' hyperthyroidism if no progression to ophthalmopathy occurred over 18 months of follow-up. The hyperthyroidism patients were between 18 and 65 years old and newly diagnosed, with a disease duration of less than 2 months. Any patient with an uncontrolled infection, another autoimmune disease, pregnancy or lactation was excluded. Diagnoses relied on clinical symptoms, serum thyroxine and TRAb, thyroid ultrasound and orbital computed tomography. PBMCs were isolated from more than 9 ml of fresh peripheral blood by Ficoll-Paque density gradient centrifugation. Total RNA was extracted with Trizol reagent, and quality was checked on an Agilent 2100 Bioanalyzer.

This clonotype was detected ten times or more. Which antigen it targets is not known. No quality values exist for individual bases; no much larger clone is one base distant. The TCR beta CDR3 regions were amplified from RNA transcripts. The TCR CDR3 was subjected to a first round of RT-PCR using the HTBI primer set and the Qiagen OneStep RT-PCR kit. Libraries were constructed in a second round of multiplex PCR, after which size selection and purification were performed. The libraries were sequenced on an Illumina HiSeq2000 using paired-end 100 bp reads. As for the original processing: Raw data were processed with SOAPnuke, discarding reads with adapters, uncalled bases, mean Phred below 15, or no exact constant-primer or identifier match. High-quality paired reads were merged using COPE v1.2.5, and each unique nucleotide sequence was defined as a clonotype. Clonotypes were aligned to IMGT TRBV, TRBD and TRBJ reference segments using MiTCR v1.1. The analysis included only V-J combinations with a frequency above 0.0001, which together covered around 99% of the repertoires. A TCS score was defined as the ratio between F50 (clonal expansion) and ExV (chaos), using BLOSUM62-based TCRdist between CDR3 peptides within each V-J. Welch's t-statistics and random forest reduced fewer than 550 V-J features to 13, which were used in a naive Bayes classifier (R e1071). In TCRdb, the public reads were trimmed at Q25 with fastp and aligned with MiXCR, with productive beta chains retained. Merged by CDR3 protein, the rows form single entries marked with the most common genes and DNA. TCRdb, rather than the study authors, made the V and J calls. This sample is represented by a few hundred thousand distinct CDR3 sequences; approximately 15% of them were singletons. The ten largest make up around 17% of the sample.

The sequenced material came from blood. The sequence came from a woman in her late teens or twenties with Graves' hyperthyroidism. In this chain, TRBV7-2 is recombined with TRBJ2-3, with 10 junctional bases fitting TRBD2. This receptor carries the CDR3 CASSSPSAGGPVTQYF. The DNA reads as follows: TGTGCCAGCAGTTCCCCCTCAGCGGGAGGGCCGGTTACGCAGTATTTT.